This TCR beta chain derives from a study of technical replicates of blood from a handful of donors. With V trimmed by 3 bases and J by 9 bases, 13 bases remained unmatched. Germline CDR1 LNHDA, CDR2 SQIVND (reference sequence). The CDR3 consists of 16 residues. The table came from immunoSEQ multiplex PCR; TCRdb's copy has only in-frame clones and leaves some out. The sample lists 84,000 or so clones; around 97% were seen once. Sequencing was carried out using T cells isolated from PBMCs. The TCR was taken from a human donor in good health. V is TRBV19 and J is TRBJ2-1; 8 bases agree with TRBD2. The CDR3 sequence is CASSIVGAAGVAEQFF. In DNA, the CDR3 is TGTGCCAGTAGTATCGTAGGCGCAGCGGGAGTTGCTGAGCAGTTCTTC.